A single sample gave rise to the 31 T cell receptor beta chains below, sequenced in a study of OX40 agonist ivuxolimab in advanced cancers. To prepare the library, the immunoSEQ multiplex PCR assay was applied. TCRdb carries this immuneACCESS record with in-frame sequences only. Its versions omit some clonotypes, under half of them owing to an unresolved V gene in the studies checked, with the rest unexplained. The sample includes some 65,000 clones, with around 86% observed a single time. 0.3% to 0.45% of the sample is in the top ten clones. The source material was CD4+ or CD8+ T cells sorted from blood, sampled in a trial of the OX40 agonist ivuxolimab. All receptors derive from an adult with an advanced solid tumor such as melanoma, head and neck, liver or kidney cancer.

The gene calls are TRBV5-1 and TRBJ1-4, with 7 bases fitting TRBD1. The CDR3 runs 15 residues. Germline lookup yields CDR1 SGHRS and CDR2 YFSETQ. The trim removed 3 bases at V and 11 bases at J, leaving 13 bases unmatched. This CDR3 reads CASSSQGQVAEKLFF. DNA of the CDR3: TGCGCCAGCAGCTCACAGGGGCAGGTTGCGGAGAAACTGTTTTTT.

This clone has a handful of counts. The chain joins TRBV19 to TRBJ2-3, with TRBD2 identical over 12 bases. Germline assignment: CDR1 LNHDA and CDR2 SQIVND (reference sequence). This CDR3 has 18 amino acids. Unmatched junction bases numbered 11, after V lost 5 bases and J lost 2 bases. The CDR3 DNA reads TGTGCCAGTAGTGGGAGACTAGCGGGGGTCTCCTACACAGATACGCAGTATTTT. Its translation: CASSGRLAGVSYTDTQYF.

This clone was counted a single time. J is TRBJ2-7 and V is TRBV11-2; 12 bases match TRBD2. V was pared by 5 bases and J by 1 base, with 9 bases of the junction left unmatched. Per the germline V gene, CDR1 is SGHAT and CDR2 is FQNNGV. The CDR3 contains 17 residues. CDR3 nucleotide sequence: TGTGCCAGCAGCCCCACGACTAGCGGGGGCATTTCCTACGAGCAGTACTTC. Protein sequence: CASSPTTSGGISYEQYF.

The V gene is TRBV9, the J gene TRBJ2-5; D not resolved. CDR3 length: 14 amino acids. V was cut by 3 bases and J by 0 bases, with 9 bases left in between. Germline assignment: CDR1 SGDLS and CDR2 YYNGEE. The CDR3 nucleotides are TGTGCCAGCAGCGAAGGACGTTACCAAGAGACCCAGTACTTC. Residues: CASSEGRYQETQYF.

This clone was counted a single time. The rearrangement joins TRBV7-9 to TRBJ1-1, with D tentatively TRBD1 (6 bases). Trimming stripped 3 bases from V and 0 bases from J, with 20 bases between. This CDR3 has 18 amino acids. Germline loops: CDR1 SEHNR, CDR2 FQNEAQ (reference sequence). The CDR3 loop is CASSLLRRGSLMNTEAFF. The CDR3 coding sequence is TGTGCCAGCAGCTTGTTGCGGAGGGGGAGCCTCATGAACACTGAAGCTTTCTTT.

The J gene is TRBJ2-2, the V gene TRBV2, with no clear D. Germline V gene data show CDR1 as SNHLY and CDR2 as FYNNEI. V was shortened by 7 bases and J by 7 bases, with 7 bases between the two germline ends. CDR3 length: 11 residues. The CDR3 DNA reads TGTGCCAGCACCCCCGGCGGGGAGCTGTTTTTT. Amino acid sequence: CASTPGGELFF.

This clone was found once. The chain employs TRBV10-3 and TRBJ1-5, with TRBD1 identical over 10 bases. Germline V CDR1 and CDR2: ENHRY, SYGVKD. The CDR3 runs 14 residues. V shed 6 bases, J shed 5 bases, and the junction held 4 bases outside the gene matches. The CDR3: CAISRGTGDQPQHF. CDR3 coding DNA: TGTGCCATCAGCCGGGGGACAGGGGATCAGCCCCAGCATTTT.

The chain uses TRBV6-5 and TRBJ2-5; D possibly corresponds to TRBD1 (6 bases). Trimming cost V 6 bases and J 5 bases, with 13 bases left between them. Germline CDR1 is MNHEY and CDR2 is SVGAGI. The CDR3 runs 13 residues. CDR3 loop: CASSYQGWETQYF. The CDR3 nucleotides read TGTGCCAGCAGCTACCAGGGGTGGGAGACCCAGTACTTC.

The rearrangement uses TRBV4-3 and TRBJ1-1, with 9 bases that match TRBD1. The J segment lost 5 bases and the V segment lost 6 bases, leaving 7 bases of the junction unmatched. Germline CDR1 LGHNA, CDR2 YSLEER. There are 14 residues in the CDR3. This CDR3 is CASRRTGEGTEAFF. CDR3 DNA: TGCGCCAGCAGGCGGACAGGGGAAGGGACTGAAGCTTTCTTT.

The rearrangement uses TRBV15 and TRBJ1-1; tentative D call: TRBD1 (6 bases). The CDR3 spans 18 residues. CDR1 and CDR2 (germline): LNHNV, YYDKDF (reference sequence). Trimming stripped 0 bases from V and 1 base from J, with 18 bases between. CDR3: CATSRDGWDTMRNTEAFF. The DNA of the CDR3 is TGTGCCACCAGCAGAGATGGGTGGGACACGATGAGGAACACTGAAGCTTTCTTT.

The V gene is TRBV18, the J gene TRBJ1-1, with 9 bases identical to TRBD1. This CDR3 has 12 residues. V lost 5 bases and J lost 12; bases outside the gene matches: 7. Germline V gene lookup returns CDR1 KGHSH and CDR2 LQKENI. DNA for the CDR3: TGTGCCAGCTCATCGGGACAGGGTGGGTCTTTCTTT. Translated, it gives CASSSGQGGSFF.

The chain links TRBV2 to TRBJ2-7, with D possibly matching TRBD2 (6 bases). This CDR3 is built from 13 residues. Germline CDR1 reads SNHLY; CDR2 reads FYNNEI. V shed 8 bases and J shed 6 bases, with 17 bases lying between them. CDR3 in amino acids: CASCRDSLSEQYF. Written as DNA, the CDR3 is TGTGCCAGCTGCCGGGACTCACTGAGCGAGCAGTACTTC.

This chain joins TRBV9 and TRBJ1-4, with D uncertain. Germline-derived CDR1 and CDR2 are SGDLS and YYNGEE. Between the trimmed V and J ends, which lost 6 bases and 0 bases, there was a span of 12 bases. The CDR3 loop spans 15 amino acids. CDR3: CASTPWGTTNEKLFF. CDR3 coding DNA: TGTGCCAGCACCCCATGGGGTACAACTAATGAAAAACTGTTTTTT.

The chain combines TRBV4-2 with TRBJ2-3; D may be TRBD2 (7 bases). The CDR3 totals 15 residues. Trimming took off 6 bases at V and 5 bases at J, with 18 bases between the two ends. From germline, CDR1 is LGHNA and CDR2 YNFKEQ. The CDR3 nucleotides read TGTGCCAGCAGAGAAGGGGGGGGGCAGGGAGATACGCAGTATTTT. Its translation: CASREGGGQGDTQYF.

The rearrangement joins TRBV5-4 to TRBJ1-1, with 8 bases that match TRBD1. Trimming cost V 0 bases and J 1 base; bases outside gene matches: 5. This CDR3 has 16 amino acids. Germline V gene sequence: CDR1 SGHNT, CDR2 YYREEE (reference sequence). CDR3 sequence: CASSLEMTGANTEAFF. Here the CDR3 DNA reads TGTGCCAGCAGCTTGGAGATGACAGGGGCGAACACTGAAGCTTTCTTT.

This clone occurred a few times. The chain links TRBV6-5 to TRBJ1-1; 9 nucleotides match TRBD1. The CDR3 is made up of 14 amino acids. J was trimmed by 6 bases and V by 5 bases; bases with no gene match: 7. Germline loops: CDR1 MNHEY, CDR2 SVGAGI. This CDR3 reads CASSPRTGASEAFF. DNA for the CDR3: TGTGCCAGCAGTCCGCGGACAGGGGCTTCTGAAGCTTTCTTT.

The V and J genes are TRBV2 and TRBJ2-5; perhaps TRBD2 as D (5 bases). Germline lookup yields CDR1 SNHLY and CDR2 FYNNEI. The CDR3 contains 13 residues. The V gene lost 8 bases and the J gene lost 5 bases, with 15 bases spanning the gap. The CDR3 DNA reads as TGTGCCAGCTCGGCGGGCAGGCGGGAGACCCAGTACTTC. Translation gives CASSAGRRETQYF.

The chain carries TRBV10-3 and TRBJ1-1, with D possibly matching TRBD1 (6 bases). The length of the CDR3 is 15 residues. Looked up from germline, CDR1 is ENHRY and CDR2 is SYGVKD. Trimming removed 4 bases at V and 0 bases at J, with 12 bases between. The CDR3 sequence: CAISVGQSLNTEAFF. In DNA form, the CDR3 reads TGTGCCATCAGTGTTGGACAGTCATTGAACACTGAAGCTTTCTTT.

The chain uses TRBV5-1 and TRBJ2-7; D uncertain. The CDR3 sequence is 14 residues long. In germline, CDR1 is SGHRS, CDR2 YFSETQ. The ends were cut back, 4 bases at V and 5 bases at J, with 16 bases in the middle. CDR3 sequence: CASSPGVSSDEQYF. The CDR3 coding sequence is TGCGCCAGCAGCCCTGGTGTGAGCTCGGACGAGCAGTACTTC. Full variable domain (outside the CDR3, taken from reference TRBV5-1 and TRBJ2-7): KAGVTQTPRYLIKTRGQQVTLSCSPISGHRSVSWYQQTPGQGLQFLFEYFSETQRNKGNFPGRFSGRQFSNSRSEMNVSTLELGDSALYLCASSPGVSSDEQYFGPGTRLTVT.

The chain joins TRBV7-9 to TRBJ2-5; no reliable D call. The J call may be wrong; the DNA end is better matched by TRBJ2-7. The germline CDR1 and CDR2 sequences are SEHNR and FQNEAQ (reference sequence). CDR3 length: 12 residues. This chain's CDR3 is CASSPEYYEQYF. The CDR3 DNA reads TGTGCCAGCAGCCCCGAATACTACGAGCAGTACTTC.

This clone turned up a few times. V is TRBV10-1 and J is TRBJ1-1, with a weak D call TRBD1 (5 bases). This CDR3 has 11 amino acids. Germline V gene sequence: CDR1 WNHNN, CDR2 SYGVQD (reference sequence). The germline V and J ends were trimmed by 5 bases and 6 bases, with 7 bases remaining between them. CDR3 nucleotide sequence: TGCGCCAGCAGTACGGGACCTGAAGCTTTCTTT. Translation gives CASSTGPEAFF.

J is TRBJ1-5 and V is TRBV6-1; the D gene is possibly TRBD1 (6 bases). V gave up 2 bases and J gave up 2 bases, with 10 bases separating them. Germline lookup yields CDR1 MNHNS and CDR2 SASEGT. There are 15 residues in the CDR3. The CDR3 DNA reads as TGTGCCAGCAGTGAAAGGGGGGAAGGCAATCAGCCCCAGCATTTT. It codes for CASSERGEGNQPQHF.

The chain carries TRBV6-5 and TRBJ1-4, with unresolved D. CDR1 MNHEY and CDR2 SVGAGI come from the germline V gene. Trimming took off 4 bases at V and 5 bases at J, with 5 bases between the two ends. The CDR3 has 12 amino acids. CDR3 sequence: CASSSKNEKLFF. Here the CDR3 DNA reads TGTGCCAGCAGTTCGAAAAATGAAAAACTGTTTTTT.

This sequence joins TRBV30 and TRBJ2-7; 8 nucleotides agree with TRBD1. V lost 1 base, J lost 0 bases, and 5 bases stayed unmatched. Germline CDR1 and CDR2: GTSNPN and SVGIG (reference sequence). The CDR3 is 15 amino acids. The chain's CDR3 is CAWSGRQGASYEQYF. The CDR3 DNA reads TGTGCCTGGAGTGGAAGGCAGGGGGCCTCCTACGAGCAGTACTTC.

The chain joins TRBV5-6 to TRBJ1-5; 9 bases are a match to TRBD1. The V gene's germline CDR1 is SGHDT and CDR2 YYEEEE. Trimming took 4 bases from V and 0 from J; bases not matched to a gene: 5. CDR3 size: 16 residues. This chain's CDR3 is CASSTGTGNSNQPQHF. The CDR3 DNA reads TGTGCCAGCAGCACAGGGACAGGGAATAGCAATCAGCCCCAGCATTTT.

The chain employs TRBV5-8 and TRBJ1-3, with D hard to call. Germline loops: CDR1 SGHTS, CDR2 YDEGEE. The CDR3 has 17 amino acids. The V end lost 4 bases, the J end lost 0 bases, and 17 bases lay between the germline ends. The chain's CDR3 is CASSQNQQLLSGNTIYF. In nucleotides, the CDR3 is TGTGCCAGCAGCCAGAACCAACAACTCCTCTCTGGAAACACCATATATTTT.

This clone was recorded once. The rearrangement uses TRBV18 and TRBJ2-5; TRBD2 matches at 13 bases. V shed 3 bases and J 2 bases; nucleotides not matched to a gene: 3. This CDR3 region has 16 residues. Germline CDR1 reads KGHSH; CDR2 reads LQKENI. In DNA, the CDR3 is TGTGCCAGCTCACCGGTACTAGCGGGGGGGCAAGAGACCCAGTACTTC. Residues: CASSPVLAGGQETQYF.

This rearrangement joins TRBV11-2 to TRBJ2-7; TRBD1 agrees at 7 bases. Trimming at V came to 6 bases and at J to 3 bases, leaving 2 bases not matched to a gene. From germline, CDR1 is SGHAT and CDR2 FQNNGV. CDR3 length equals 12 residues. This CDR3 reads CASRPGGYEQYF. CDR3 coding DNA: TGTGCCAGCAGGCCAGGGGGCTACGAGCAGTACTTC.

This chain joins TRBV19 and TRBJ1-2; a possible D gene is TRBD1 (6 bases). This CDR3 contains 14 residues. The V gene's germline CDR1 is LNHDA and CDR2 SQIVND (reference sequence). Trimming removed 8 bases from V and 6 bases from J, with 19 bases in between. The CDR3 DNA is TGTGCCAGTTTACCGGGACACCCTTTACATGGCTACACCTTC. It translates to CASLPGHPLHGYTF.

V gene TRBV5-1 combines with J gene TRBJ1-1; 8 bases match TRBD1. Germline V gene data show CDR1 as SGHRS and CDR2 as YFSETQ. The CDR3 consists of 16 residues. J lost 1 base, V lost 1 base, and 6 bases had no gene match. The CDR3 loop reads CASSLSTGGRNTEAFF. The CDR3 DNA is TGCGCCAGCAGCTTGTCCACAGGGGGTCGGAACACTGAAGCTTTCTTT.

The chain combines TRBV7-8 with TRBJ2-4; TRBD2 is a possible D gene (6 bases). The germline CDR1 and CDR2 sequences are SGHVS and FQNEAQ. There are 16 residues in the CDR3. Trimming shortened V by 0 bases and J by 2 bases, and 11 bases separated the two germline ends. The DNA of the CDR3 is TGTGCCAGCAGCTTAGCGAGGGACTCGACCAAAAACATTCAGTACTTC. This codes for CASSLARDSTKNIQYF.